A selection of T cell receptor beta chains follows, all from one sample in a study of T cell changes during pregnancy in multiple sclerosis. Measured with immunoSEQ multiplex PCR; TCRdb has only the in-frame clones, and not every one. The sample has about 38,000 clones; approximately 93% are singletons. The sample in question was CD8+ T cells from peripheral blood mononuclear cells, obtained in the third trimester of pregnancy. The receptors derive from a female donor with multiple sclerosis, enrolled in a pregnancy study. CDR3s include the opening cysteine and the closing phenylalanine or tryptophan. The D gene is left open where the match is weak. Clone size appears in some rows only: once, few, many, or a class for an expanded clone.

TRBD1	-	TRBV29-1	TRBJ1-2	TGCAGCGTTGATATAAGGGACAGGGGGGCAGAAACCTTC	CSVDIRDRGAETF
-	-	TRBV5-6	TRBJ1-4	TGTGCCAGCAGCACCCCGGGAGCAACTAATGAAAAACTGTTTTTT	CASSTPGATNEKLFF
TRBD2	-	TRBV5-4	TRBJ2-3	TGTGCCAGCAGCAGGGGACTAGCGGCAACCGATACGCAGTATTTT	CASSRGLAATDTQYF
-	-	TRBV7-8	TRBJ2-7	TGTGCCAGCAGCCCCAACGGGGGATCCTACGAGCAGTACTTC	CASSPNGGSYEQYF
-	-	TRBV4-1	TRBJ2-7	TGCGCCAGCAGCCCCGGGGATGGGGGGAGCTCCTACGAGCAGTACTTC	CASSPGDGGSSYEQYF
-	-	TRBV27	TRBJ2-1	TGTGCCAGCAGTTTGACAGCGAGCTCCTACAATGAGCAGTTCTTC	CASSLTASSYNEQFF
TRBD1	-	TRBV5-1	TRBJ2-7	TGCGCCAGCAGCTTTTTGGTTCTGGGGCAGGGGGCCTACGAGCAGTACTTC	CASSFLVLGQGAYEQYF
TRBD1	-	TRBV19	TRBJ1-1	TGTGCCAGTTCTTATGGGCCGACAGGGACTGAAGCTTTCTTT	CASSYGPTGTEAFF
TRBD1	-	TRBV11-2	TRBJ2-7	TGTGCCAGCAGCTTCGGACAGGGTGGGTCCGAGCAGTACTTC	CASSFGQGGSEQYF
-	-	TRBV7-2	TRBJ1-5	TGTGCCAGCAGCACGCGGGGGCTCGATCAGCCCCAGCATTTT	CASSTRGLDQPQHF
TRBD1	-	TRBV9	TRBJ2-3	TGTGCCAGCAGCGCCCGGGACAGGGTTTATGGAGATACGCAGTATTTT	CASSARDRVYGDTQYF
TRBD1	-	TRBV13	TRBJ1-2	TGTGCCAGCAGCCTTGCCAGGGGGACCGCTAACTATGGCTACACCTTC	CASSLARGTANYGYTF
TRBD1	-	TRBV18	TRBJ1-2	TGTGCCAGCTCACCGACAGGGGTTGGCTACACCTTC	CASSPTGVGYTF
-	-	TRBV6-5	TRBJ2-1	TGTGCCAGCAAAATAGCTCCCCACAATGAGCAGTTCTTC	CASKIAPHNEQFF
-	-	TRBV7-3	TRBJ1-1	TGTGCCAGCAGCTTAACCTACTCGCAGGGTCCCCCCACTGAAGCTTTCTTT	CASSLTYSQGPPTEAFF
TRBD1	-	TRBV5-6	TRBJ1-3	TGTGCCAGCAGCTTGGAGGGGGCTATTGGAAACACCATATATTTT	CASSLEGAIGNTIYF
-	-	TRBV5-1	TRBJ2-7	TGCGCCAGCAGCATGGGACCGGACAGAACCTACGAGCAGTACTTC	CASSMGPDRTYEQYF
TRBD1	-	TRBV27	TRBJ1-6	TGTGCCAGCAGTTTATCGGCGGGACAGGGGTATTCACCCCTCCACTTT	CASSLSAGQGYSPLHF
-	once	TRBV6-5	TRBJ1-6	TGTGCCAGCGGGAGTGGGGAATCACCCCTCCACTTT	CASGSGESPLHF
TRBD1	-	TRBV13	TRBJ1-2	TGTGCCAGCAGCTTAGGGACAGGACAGGGTGTCTATGGCTACACCTTC	CASSLGTGQGVYGYTF
-	-	TRBV6-5	TRBJ1-1	TGTGCCAGCAGTTACACGACAGGAATGAACACTGAAGCTTTCTTT	CASSYTTGMNTEAFF
TRBD2	-	TRBV19	TRBJ2-1	TGTGCCAGTAGTATGGGGGGGAGCTCCTACAATGAGCAGTTCTTC	CASSMGGSSYNEQFF
-	-	TRBV13	TRBJ2-7	TGTGCCAGCAGCTCCTATGGGGCAGGCGGGGTCACCTCCTACGAGCAGTACTTC	CASSSYGAGGVTSYEQYF
TRBD1	-	TRBV2	TRBJ1-5	TGTGCCAGCAGCCTCGGGACAGGGTTTCAGCCCCAGCATTTT	CASSLGTGFQPQHF
-	-	TRBV6-5	TRBJ1-1	TGTGCCAGCAGTTACAGGGTCGGGGGAACTGAAGCTTTCTTT	CASSYRVGGTEAFF
-	-	TRBV10-3	TRBJ2-2	TGTGCCATCAGTGGAGGAACCGGGGAGCTGTTTTTT	CAISGGTGELFF
-	-	TRBV7-8	TRBJ2-7	TGTGCCAGCAGACCTTCACACGGGGAATACGAGCAGTACTTC	CASRPSHGEYEQYF
-	-	TRBV1	TRBJ2-6	TGCATGGGGGTCCGGGGGGCCTCTGGGGCCAACGTCCTGACTTTC	CMGVRGASGANVLTF
TRBD1	-	TRBV13	TRBJ1-5	TGTGCCAGCAGTTTAGGACAGGGGAATCAGCCCCAGCATTTT	CASSLGQGNQPQHF
TRBD1	-	TRBV9	TRBJ1-2	TGTGCCAGCAGACTAAATCCGACACTGGGACAGGGCAACTATGGCTACACCTTC	CASRLNPTLGQGNYGYTF
-	-	TRBV7-9	TRBJ2-3	TGTGCCAGCAGCTTAGGGAGTACAGATACGCAGTATTTT	CASSLGSTDTQYF
-	-	TRBV9	TRBJ1-2	TGTGCCAGCAGCGCGCTAGACAGTATCTATGGCTACACCTTC	CASSALDSIYGYTF
-	-	TRBV27	TRBJ2-7	TGTGCCAGCAGTTCCACGACGGTGGTCGGGGGAATCTACGAGCAGTACTTC	CASSSTTVVGGIYEQYF
-	-	TRBV14	TRBJ2-1	TGTGCCAGCAGCCAAGACGAGGTAATTTTTAACGACAATGAGCAGTTCTTC	CASSQDEVIFNDNEQFF
-	-	TRBV16	TRBJ1-5	TGTGCCAGCAGCCAGGGGGCCATCAATCAGCCCCAGCATTTT	CASSQGAINQPQHF
-	once	TRBV6-4	TRBJ2-2	TGTGCCAGCAGGCGGGCAGTCGAGACCGGGGAGCTGTTTTTT	CASRRAVETGELFF
TRBD2	-	TRBV9	TRBJ2-2	TGTGCCAGCAGCGGTAGCGGGGGCCAGAACACCGGGGAGCTGTTTTTT	CASSGSGGQNTGELFF
TRBD1	-	TRBV2	TRBJ1-5	TGTGCCAGCAGTAACCTAACAGGGGGTCTGATCTGGCCCCAGCATTTT	CASSNLTGGLIWPQHF
-	-	TRBV6-5	TRBJ1-5	TGTGCCAGCAGTCTAGACCAAGGGGTCGATCAGCCCCAGCATTTT	CASSLDQGVDQPQHF
TRBD2	-	TRBV13	TRBJ2-7	TGTGCCAGCAGCTTAGGGGGGGGGAGCTCCTACGAGCAGTACTTC	CASSLGGGSSYEQYF
TRBD2	-	TRBV7-3	TRBJ2-5	TGTGCCAGCAGCCCACTCGGGGGGGCCGTGGGAGAGACCCAGTACTTC	CASSPLGGAVGETQYF
-	-	TRBV19	TRBJ2-3	TGTGCCAGTAGTAGGGCCCTGGGAGATACGCAGTATTTT	CASSRALGDTQYF
-	-	TRBV13	TRBJ2-5	TGTGCCAGCAGCTCCTCCCTAGCCCCAGGATGGACCCAGTACTTC	CASSSSLAPGWTQYF
TRBD2	-	TRBV7-6	TRBJ2-3	TGTGCCAGCAGCCGCCCTAGCGGGGGCACACGCGAATACACAGATACGCAGTATTTT	CASSRPSGGTREYTDTQYF
TRBD1	-	TRBV10-3	TRBJ2-7	TGTGCCATCAGTGAACCCGGACAGGAGAGCTCCTACGAGCAGTACTTC	CAISEPGQESSYEQYF
-	once	TRBV14	TRBJ1-2	TGTGCCAGCAGCCCCAGCCCCCAGGACATCTATGGCTACACCTTC	CASSPSPQDIYGYTF
TRBD1	-	TRBV7-8	TRBJ1-1	TGTGCCATCTGGGACAGGGGGTCTGAAGCTTTCTTT	CAIWDRGSEAFF
TRBD1	once	TRBV18	TRBJ2-7	TGTGCCAGCTCACCCCAGGGGACAGGGCGCTGGGAGCAGTACTTC	CASSPQGTGRWEQYF
-	-	TRBV15	TRBJ2-1	TGTGCCACCAGCAGAGTTGGGGAGGCATACAATGAGCAGTTCTTC	CATSRVGEAYNEQFF
TRBD1	-	TRBV6-1	TRBJ1-2	TGTGCCAGCAGCCTGGACAGGGCCACGGGTGGCTACACCTTC	CASSLDRATGGYTF